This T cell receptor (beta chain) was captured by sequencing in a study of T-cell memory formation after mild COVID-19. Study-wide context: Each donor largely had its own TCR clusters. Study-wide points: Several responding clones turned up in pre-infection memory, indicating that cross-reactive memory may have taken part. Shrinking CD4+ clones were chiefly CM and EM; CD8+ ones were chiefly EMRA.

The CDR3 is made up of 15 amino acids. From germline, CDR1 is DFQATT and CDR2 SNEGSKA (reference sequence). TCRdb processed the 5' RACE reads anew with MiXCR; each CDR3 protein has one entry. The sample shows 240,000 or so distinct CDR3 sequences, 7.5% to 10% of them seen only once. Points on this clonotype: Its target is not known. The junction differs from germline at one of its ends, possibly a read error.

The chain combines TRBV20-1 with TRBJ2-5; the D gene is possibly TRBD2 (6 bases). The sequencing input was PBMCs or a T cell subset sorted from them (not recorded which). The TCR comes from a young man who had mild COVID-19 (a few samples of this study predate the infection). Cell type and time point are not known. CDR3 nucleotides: TGCAGTGCCAGAGGGTGGCGGGGAGACCAAGAGACCCAGTACTTC. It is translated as CSARGWRGDQETQYF.